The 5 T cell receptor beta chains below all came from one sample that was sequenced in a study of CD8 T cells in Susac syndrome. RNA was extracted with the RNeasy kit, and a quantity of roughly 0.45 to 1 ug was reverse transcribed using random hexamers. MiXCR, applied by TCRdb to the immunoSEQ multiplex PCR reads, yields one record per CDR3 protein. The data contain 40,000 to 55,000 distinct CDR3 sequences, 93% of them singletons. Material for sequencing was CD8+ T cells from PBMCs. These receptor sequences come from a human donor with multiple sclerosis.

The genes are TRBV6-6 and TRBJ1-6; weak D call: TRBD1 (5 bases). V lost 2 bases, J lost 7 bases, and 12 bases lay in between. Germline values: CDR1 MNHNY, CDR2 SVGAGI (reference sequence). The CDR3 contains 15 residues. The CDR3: CASSYGAENNSPLHF. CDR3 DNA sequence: TGTGCCAGCAGTTACGGGGCTGAAAACAATTCACCCCTCCACTTT.

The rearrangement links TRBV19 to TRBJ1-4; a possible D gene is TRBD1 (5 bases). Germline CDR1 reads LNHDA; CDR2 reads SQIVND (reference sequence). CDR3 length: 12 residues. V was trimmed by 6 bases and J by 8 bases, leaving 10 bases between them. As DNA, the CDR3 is TGTGCCAGTAGACGGGGACGGGAAAAACTGTTTTTT. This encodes CASRRGREKLFF.

CDR3 in DNA: TGTGCCAGTAGTATAGGATACAAGGGGGACGAAGCTTTCTTT. It codes for CASSIGYKGDEAFF. The rearrangement uses TRBV19 and TRBJ1-1, with a tentative D call TRBD1 (6 bases). The V gene lost 1 base and the J gene lost 8 bases, with 14 bases spanning the gap. CDR3 length: 14 amino acids. Per the germline V gene, CDR1 is LNHDA and CDR2 is SQIVND (reference sequence).

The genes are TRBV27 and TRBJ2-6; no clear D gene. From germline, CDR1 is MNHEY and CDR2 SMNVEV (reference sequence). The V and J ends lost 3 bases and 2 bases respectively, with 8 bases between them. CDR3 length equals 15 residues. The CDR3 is CASSFLEPGANVLTF. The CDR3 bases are TGTGCCAGCAGTTTCCTGGAACCTGGGGCCAACGTCCTGACTTTC.

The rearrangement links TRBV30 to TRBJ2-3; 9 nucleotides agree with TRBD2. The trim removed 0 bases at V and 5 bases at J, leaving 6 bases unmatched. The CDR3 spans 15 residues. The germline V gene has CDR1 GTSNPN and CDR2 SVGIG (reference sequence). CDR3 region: CAWSVGGGALDTQYF. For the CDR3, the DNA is TGTGCCTGGAGTGTTGGCGGGGGGGCCTTAGATACGCAGTATTTT.